This TCR beta chain appears in the sequencing data of a study of cytomegalovirus exposure and HLA in healthy donors. Points on this clone: As yet, its antigen is unknown.

The donors were part of the roughly 110-subject validation cohort, which stood apart from the roughly 700-subject first cohort. TCRdb keeps only in-frame clones here, not all; method: immunoSEQ multiplex PCR. This sample has 240,000 or so clones, with roughly 86% found just once. Germline assignment: CDR1 MNHEY and CDR2 SMNVEV (reference sequence). V shed 5 bases and J 3 bases; nucleotides not matched to a gene: 6. CDR3 length: 14 amino acids. Study-level points and caveats: Many donors shared some public TCRs, even though most TCR sequences were rare.

This TCR was recovered from a woman aged 25 to 45 in good health and CMV-seropositive. The material sequenced was PBMCs. J is TRBJ1-1 and V is TRBV27, with 7 bases that match TRBD1. CDR3 bases: TGTGCCAGCAGTCGGGACAGAAGGGACACTGAAGCTTTCTTT. As protein: CASSRDRRDTEAFF.